A single T cell receptor beta chain is shown here with its context. The antigen remains unidentified. Before any sequencing was done, the ViraFEST assay used viral peptide pools to expand antigen-specific CD4+ T cells. Isolation of CD4+ T cells took place after nine to ten days of culture. Two doses of either BNT162b2 or mRNA-1273 were given to each participant. Germline loops: CDR1 SGHAT, CDR2 FQNNGV. Trimming pared 2 bases from V and 8 bases from J, leaving 7 bases between. The CDR3 runs to 12 residues. Sequenced by immunoSEQ multiplex PCR; TCRdb stores in-frame clones only, minus some. The sample records about 46,000 clones, around 74% being singletons. The data belong to a study of vaccination effects on CD4 cells after COVID-19. General study results and limits: Late after vaccination, infection- and vaccine-induced clones showed marked clonal contraction.

The sample was CD4+ T cells from PBMCs cultured with HCoV-OC43 spike peptides, taken after COVID-19 vaccination. The subset was: HCoV-OC43 spike overlapping peptide pool stimulation. This receptor was taken from a human donor who received a COVID-19 vaccine. V is TRBV11-2 and J is TRBJ1-3, with no clear D. CDR3 DNA sequence: TGTGCCAGCAGCTTAAGCACAGACACCATATATTTT. Its translation: CASSLSTDTIYF.